The clone carrying this TCR beta chain was seen a few times. The antigen remains unidentified. V gave up 4 bases and J gave up 3 bases, with 10 bases separating them. This CDR3 comprises 15 residues. The germline CDR1 and CDR2 sequences are SGHTA and FQGNSA. The source of the sample is a study of T cell repertoires in cytomegalovirus infection. Broader study findings: The study found HLA-C-restricted CMV-specific TCR beta clonotypes dominating the ex vivo response.

MiXCR was run by TCRdb on the reads, yielding one entry per CDR3 protein. The data show 550,000 to 700,000 distinct CDR3 sequences, 40% seen once. The V call is TRBV7-2, the J call TRBJ1-6; D gene ambiguous. Sequenced here: cultured PBMCs, sampled from culture after CMV antigen stimulation. The sequence came from a human donor in good health (CMV status not recorded). Some clones in this sample may be carry-over from other donors' samples. The CDR3 region is CASSSRTGYNSPLHF. The CDR3, as DNA: TGTGCCAGCAGCTCGAGGACCGGCTATAATTCACCCCTCCACTTT.